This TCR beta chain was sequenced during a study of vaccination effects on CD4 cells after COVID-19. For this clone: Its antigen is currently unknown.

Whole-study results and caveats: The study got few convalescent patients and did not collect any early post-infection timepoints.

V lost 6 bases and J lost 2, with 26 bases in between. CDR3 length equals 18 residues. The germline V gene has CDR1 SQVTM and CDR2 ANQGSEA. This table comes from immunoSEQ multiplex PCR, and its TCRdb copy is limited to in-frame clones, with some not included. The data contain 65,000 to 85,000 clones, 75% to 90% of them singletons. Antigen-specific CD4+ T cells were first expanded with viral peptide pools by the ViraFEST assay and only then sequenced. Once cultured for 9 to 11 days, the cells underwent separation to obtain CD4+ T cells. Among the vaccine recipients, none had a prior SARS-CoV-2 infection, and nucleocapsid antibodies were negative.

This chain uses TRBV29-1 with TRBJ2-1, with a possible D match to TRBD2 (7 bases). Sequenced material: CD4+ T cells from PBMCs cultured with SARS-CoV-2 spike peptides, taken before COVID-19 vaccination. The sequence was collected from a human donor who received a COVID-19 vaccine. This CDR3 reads CSVGSGTRIQEAYNEQFF. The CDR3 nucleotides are TGCAGCGTCGGCAGCGGGACACGGATACAAGAAGCCTACAATGAGCAGTTCTTC.